Given below is one T cell receptor (beta chain) in context. These data come from a study of T cell responses to AZD1222 COVID-19 vaccine. Repertoires were generated with immunoSEQ multiplex PCR, while TCRdb's copy carries only in-frame clones and drops some. The sample yields 75,000 to 90,000 clones, approximately 83% seen once. The germline V gene encodes CDR1 LNHDA and CDR2 SQIVND (reference sequence). Trimming pared 3 bases from V and 3 bases from J, leaving 11 bases between. This CDR3 is built from 15 residues. This sequence joins TRBV19 and TRBJ2-2; no definite D call. This TCR was recovered from an adult who received the AZD1222 COVID-19 vaccine. This sample comprised peripheral blood, obtained 28 days after the second AZD1222 dose. The CDR3 nucleotides are TGTGCCAGTAGTATCGGTCTGGTGGACACCGGGGAGCTGTTTTTT. Its translation: CASSIGLVDTGELFF.